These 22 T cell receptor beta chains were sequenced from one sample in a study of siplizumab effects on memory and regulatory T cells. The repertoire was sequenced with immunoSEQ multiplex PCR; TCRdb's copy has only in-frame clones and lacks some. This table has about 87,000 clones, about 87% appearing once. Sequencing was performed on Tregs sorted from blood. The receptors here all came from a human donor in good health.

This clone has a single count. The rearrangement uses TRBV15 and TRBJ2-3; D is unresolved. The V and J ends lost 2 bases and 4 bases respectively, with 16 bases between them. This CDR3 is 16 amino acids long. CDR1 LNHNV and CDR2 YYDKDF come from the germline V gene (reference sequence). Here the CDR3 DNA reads TGTGCCACCAGCAGACGGAAGGTCCCCTCCCCAGATACGCAGTATTTT. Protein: CATSRRKVPSPDTQYF.

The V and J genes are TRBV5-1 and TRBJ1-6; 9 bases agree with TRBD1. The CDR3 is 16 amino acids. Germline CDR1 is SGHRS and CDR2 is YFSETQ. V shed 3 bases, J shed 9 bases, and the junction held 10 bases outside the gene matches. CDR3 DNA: TGCGCCAGCAGCTGGACCGGGACAGGGTTAGGTTCACCCCTCCACTTT. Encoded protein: CASSWTGTGLGSPLHF.

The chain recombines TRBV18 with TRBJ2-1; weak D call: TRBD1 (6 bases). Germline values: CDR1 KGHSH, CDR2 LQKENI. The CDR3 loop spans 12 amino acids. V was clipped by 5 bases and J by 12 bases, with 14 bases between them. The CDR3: CASSSDSLGQFF. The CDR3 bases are TGTGCCAGCTCATCGGACAGCCTTGGGCAGTTCTTC.

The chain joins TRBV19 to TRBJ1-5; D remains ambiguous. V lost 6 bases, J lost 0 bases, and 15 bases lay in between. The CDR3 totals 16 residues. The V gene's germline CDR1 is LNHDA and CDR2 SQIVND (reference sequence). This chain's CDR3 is CASSLLDIYSNQPQHF. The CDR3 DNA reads TGTGCCAGTAGCTTATTAGACATTTATAGCAATCAGCCCCAGCATTTT.

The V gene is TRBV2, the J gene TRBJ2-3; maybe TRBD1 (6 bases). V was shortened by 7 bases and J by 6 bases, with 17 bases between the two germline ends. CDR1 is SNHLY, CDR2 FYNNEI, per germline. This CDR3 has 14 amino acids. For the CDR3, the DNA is TGTGCCAGCAATATACTACAGGGAGAGGATACGCAGTATTTT. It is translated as CASNILQGEDTQYF. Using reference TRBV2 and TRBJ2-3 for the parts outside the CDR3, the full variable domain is EPEVTQTPSHQVTQMGQEVILRCVPISNHLYFYWYRQILGQKVEFLVSFYNNEISEKSEIFDDQFSVERPDGSNFTLKIRSTKLEDSAMYFCASNILQGEDTQYFGPGTRLTVL.

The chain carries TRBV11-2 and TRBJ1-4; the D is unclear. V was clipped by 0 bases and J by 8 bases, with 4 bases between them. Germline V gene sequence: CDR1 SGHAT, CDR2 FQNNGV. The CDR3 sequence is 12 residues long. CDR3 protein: CASSLEAEKLFF. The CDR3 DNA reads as TGTGCCAGCAGCTTAGAGGCGGAAAAACTGTTTTTT.

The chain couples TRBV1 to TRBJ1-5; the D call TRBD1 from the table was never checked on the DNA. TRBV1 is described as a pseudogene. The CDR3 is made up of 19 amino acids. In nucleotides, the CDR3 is TGCACCAGCAGCCGCCCGACGAACAGGGCTTTTTGTAGCAATCAGCCCCAGCATTTT. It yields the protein CTSSRPTNRAFCSNQPQHF.

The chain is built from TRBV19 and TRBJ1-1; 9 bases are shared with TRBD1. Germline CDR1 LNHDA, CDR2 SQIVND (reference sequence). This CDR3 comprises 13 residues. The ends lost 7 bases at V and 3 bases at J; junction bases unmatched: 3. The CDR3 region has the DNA TGTGCCAGTATTAACAGGGGGCACACTGAAGCTTTCTTT. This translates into CASINRGHTEAFF.

The CDR3 nucleotides are TGTGCCAGCAGCCAATTCTCGATGGATGAGCAGTTCTTC. Translation gives CASSQFSMDEQFF. This chain links TRBV7-3 with TRBJ2-1; no clear D gene. V shed 5 bases and J shed 8 bases, with 13 bases lying between them. Germline assignment: CDR1 SGHTA and CDR2 FQGTGA. This CDR3 region has 13 residues.

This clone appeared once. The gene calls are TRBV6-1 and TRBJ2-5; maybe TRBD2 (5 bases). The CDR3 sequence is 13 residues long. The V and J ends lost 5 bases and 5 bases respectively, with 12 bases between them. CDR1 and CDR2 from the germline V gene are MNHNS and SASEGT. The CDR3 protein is CASSLAPGETQYF. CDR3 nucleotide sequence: TGTGCCAGCAGTTTGGCCCCGGGGGAGACCCAGTACTTC.

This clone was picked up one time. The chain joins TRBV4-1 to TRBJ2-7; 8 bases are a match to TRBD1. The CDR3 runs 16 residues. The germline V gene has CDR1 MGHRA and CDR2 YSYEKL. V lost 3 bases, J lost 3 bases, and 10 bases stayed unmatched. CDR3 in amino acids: CASSHTGTGELYEQYF. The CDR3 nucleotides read TGCGCCAGCAGCCACACCGGGACAGGAGAACTCTACGAGCAGTACTTC.

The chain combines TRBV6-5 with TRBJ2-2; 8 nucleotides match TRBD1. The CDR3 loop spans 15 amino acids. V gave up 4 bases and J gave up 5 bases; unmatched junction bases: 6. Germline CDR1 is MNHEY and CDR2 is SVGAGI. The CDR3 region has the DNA TGTGCCAGCAGTTTTCGGACAGGGCTTACCGGGGAGCTGTTTTTT. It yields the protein CASSFRTGLTGELFF.

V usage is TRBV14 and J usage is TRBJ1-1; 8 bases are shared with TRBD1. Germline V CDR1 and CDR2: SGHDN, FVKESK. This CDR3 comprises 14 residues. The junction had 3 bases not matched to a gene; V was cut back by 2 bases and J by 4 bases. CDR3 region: CASSQQGAGTEAFF. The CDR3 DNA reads TGTGCCAGCAGCCAACAGGGGGCAGGCACTGAAGCTTTCTTT. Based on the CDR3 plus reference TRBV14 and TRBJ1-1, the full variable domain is EAGVTQFPSHSVIEKGQTVTLRCDPISGHDNLYWYRRVMGKEIKFLLHFVKESKQDESGMPNNRFLAERTGGTYSTLKVQPAELEDSGVYFCASSQQGAGTEAFFGQGTRLTVV.

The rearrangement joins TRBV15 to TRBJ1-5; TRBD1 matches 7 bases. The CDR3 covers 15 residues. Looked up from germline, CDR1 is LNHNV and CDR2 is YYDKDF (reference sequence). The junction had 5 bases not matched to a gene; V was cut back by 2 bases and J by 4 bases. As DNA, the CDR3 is TGTGCCACCAGCAGAAGACAGGGAACGAATCAGCCCCAGCATTTT. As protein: CATSRRQGTNQPQHF.

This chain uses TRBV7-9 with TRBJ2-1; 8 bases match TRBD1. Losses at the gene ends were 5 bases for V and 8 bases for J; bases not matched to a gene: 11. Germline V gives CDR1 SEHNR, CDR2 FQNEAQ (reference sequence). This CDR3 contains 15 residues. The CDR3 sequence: CASSITGQGRDEQFF. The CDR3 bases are TGTGCCAGCAGCATAACTGGACAGGGCAGGGATGAGCAGTTCTTC.

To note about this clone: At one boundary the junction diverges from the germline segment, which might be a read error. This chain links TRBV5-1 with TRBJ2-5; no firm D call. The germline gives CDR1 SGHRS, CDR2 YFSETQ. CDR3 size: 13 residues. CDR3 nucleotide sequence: TGCGCCAGCAGCTTGGCGTCATCGCCTAATAGGGACTTC. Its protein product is CASSLASSPNRDF.

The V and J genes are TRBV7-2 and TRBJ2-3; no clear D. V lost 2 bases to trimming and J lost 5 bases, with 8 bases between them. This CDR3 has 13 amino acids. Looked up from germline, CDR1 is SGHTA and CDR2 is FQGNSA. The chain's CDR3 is CASSLNPGDTQYF. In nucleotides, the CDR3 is TGTGCCAGCAGCTTAAACCCCGGAGATACGCAGTATTTT.

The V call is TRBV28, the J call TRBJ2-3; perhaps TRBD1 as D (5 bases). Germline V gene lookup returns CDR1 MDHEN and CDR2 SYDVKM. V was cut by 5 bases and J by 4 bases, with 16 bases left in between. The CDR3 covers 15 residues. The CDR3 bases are TGTGCCAGCAGTGGCTCAGGGATTGGGGCAGATACGCAGTATTTT. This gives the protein CASSGSGIGADTQYF.

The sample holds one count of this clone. CDR3 nucleotides: TGCGCCAGCAGTCCGGGTGTCACGGACGAGCAGTACTTC. This translates into CASSPGVTDEQYF. V and J are TRBV5-1 and TRBJ2-7; D is ambiguous. The V gene lost 5 bases and the J gene lost 5 bases, with 14 bases spanning the gap. The CDR3 has 13 amino acids. Germline-derived CDR1 and CDR2 are SGHRS and YFSETQ. Drawing the rest from reference TRBV5-1 and TRBJ2-7, the complete variable domain is KAGVTQTPRYLIKTRGQQVTLSCSPISGHRSVSWYQQTPGQGLQFLFEYFSETQRNKGNFPGRFSGRQFSNSRSEMNVSTLELGDSALYLCASSPGVTDEQYFGPGTRLTVT.

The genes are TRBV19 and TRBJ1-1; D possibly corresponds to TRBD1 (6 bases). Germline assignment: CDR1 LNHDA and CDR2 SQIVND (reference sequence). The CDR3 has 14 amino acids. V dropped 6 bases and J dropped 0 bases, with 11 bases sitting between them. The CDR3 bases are TGTGCCAGTAGATACAGGGAGATGAACACTGAAGCTTTCTTT. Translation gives CASRYREMNTEAFF. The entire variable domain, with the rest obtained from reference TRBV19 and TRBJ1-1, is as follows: DGGITQSPKYLFRKEGQNVTLSCEQNLNHDAMYWYRQDPGQGLRLIYYSQIVNDFQKGDIAEGYSVSREKKESFPLTVTSAQKNPTAFYLCASRYREMNTEAFFGQGTRLTVV.

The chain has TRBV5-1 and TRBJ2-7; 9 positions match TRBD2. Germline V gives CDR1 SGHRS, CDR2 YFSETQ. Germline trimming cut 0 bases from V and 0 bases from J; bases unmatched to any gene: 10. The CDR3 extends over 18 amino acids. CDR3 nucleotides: TGCGCCAGCAGCTTGGTCGGGTCGGTAGCGGGGGTCTCCTACGAGCAGTACTTC. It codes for CASSLVGSVAGVSYEQYF. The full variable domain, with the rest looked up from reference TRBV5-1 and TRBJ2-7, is KAGVTQTPRYLIKTRGQQVTLSCSPISGHRSVSWYQQTPGQGLQFLFEYFSETQRNKGNFPGRFSGRQFSNSRSEMNVSTLELGDSALYLCASSLVGSVAGVSYEQYFGPGTRLTVT.

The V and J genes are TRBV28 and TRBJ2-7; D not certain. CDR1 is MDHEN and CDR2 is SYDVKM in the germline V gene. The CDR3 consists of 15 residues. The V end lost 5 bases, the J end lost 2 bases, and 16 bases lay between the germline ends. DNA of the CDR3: TGTGCCAGCAGTACCGTGGCAGGCCCGACCTACGAGCAGTACTTC. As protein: CASSTVAGPTYEQYF.